This T cell receptor (beta chain) was sequenced for a study of CD8 T cells in ankylosing spondylitis. TCRdb re-called the 5' RACE reads with MiXCR, one entry per CDR3 protein. The repertoire holds approximately 90,000 distinct CDR3 sequences, with roughly 8.3% as singletons. Germline CDR1 LGHNA, CDR2 YNFKEQ. The CDR3 sequence is 17 residues long. The V and J ends lost 0 bases and 3 bases respectively, with 16 bases between them. Study findings and constraints: Some motif variants were previously reported in reactive arthritis synovial fluid and blood.

This clonotype was seen at least ten times. Antigen: not known. This clonotype was sampled from a male donor with ankylosing spondylitis or in good health (not recorded which). The rearrangement uses TRBV4-2 and TRBJ2-3; D perhaps matches TRBD2 (5 bases). The sample was blood, either unsorted or a sorted T cell fraction (not recorded which). The CDR3 sequence is CASSQDWTGFGTDTQYF. As DNA, the CDR3 is TGTGCCAGCAGCCAAGACTGGACGGGGTTTGGAACAGATACGCAGTATTTT.